This TCR beta chain emerged from a study of sequential checkpoint blockade in melanoma. Looking at the study overall: First-line arms were nivolumab then ipilimumab, or the reverse, randomized 1:1. After both sequences, patients received maintenance nivolumab.

V dropped 1 base and J dropped 1; count of bases not matched to a gene: 7. The CDR3 consists of 17 residues. The germline V gene has CDR1 LNHDA and CDR2 SQIVND (reference sequence). Sequencing was performed with immunoSEQ multiplex PCR; in TCRdb, only in-frame clones are kept and a portion is missing. The sample carries some 26,000 clones, 77% recorded once. As for treatment: randomized to nivolumab then ipilimumab (arm A) or the reverse (arm B). None of the patients previously received DNA-damaging chemotherapy. PBMC sorting kept live CD3+CD8+ cells without CD19 or CD56. The genes are TRBV19 and TRBJ2-1; 7 bases line up with TRBD2. The receptor's source is a human donor with melanoma. This specimen consisted of CD8+ T cells sorted from blood (inferred from file names), obtained from a patient given nivolumab and ipilimumab in sequence. This chain's CDR3 is CASSIGGGVASYNEQFF. The DNA of the CDR3 is TGTGCCAGTAGTATAGGCGGGGGAGTAGCGTCCTACAATGAGCAGTTCTTC.